The rows below give T cell receptor beta chains drawn from one sample of a study of T cell responses to AZD1222 COVID-19 vaccine. Data came from immunoSEQ multiplex PCR; TCRdb stores just in-frame clones and leaves some out. This table has roughly 120,000 clones, 86% appearing once. The input for sequencing was peripheral blood, taken on day 0 of AZD1222 vaccination. The receptor set was obtained from an adult in good health. Each CDR3 is given with its conserved first and last residue. The order of the fields is CDR3 length, J gene, V gene, CDR3 protein.

length: 13
J: TRBJ1-2
V: TRBV28
CDR3: CASSLLGFGGYTF

length: 15
J: TRBJ2-7
V: TRBV6-2/TRBV6-3
CDR3: CASSDFNRGPYEQYF

length: 14
J: TRBJ2-7
V: TRBV29-1
CDR3: CSAARQGQGDEQYF

length: 15
J: TRBJ2-2
V: TRBV20-1
CDR3: CSASGFGGAAGELFF

length: 15
J: TRBJ1-3
V: TRBV6-5
CDR3: CASSPHMASGNTIYF

length: 12
J: TRBJ2-7
V: TRBV20-1
CDR3: CSASQAHYEQYF

length: 14
J: TRBJ1-2
V: TRBV15
CDR3: CATSPRITGYGYTF

length: 12
J: TRBJ2-7
V: TRBV7-9
CDR3: CASSLEGSEQYF

length: 16
J: TRBJ1-6
V: TRBV7-6
CDR3: CASSLRQGLNNSPLHF

length: 17
J: TRBJ1-3
V: TRBV4-2
CDR3: CASSQDPPTNSGNTIYF

length: 14
J: TRBJ1-6
V: TRBV19
CDR3: CASSSVEVNSPLHF

length: 11
J: TRBJ2-7
V: TRBV2
CDR3: CASSTGSEQYF

length: 13
J: TRBJ1-6
V: TRBV21-1
CDR3: CASNKGGNSPLHF

length: 14
J: TRBJ2-7
V: TRBV3-1/TRBV3-2
CDR3: CASSQEGAVYEQYF

length: 19
J: TRBJ1-6
V: TRBV5-1
CDR3: CASSLSFRAGGTYNSPLHF

length: 19
J: TRBJ2-2
V: TRBV4-1
CDR3: CASSQDPGSGSGNTGELFF

length: 13
J: TRBJ1-2
V: TRBV2
CDR3: CASSEDRGHGYTF

length: 16
J: TRBJ2-2
V: TRBV10-1
CDR3: CASNTPRGKNTGELFF

length: 13
J: TRBJ1-3
V: TRBV6-5
CDR3: CASRQGTGNTIYF

length: 16
J: TRBJ2-5
V: TRBV7-9
CDR3: CASSFSGGGGQETQYF

length: 16
J: TRBJ1-6
V: TRBV4-1
CDR3: CASSPDRGGSYSPLHF

length: 14
J: TRBJ2-1
V: TRBV6-1
CDR3: CASSDQGPYNEQFF

length: 14
J: TRBJ1-3
V: TRBV7-9
CDR3: CASSFTGIGNTIYF

length: 15
J: TRBJ1-5
V: TRBV4-3
CDR3: CASSQDRDTYQPQHF

length: 14
J: TRBJ1-5
V: TRBV24-1
CDR3: CATSDRPNNQPQHF

length: 18
J: TRBJ2-1
V: TRBV14
CDR3: CASSQALAGGHWGNEQFF

length: 14
J: TRBJ1-2
V: TRBV18
CDR3: CASSPGRGSYGYTF

length: 16
J: TRBJ2-3
V: TRBV5-1
CDR3: CASTRQGALDTDTQYF

length: 16
J: TRBJ2-1
V: TRBV7-9
CDR3: CASSLRGSSSYNEQFF